These 11 T cell receptor beta chains were sequenced from one sample in a study of blood T cell repertoires in COVID-19. Here immunoSEQ multiplex PCR was the method, and the copy in TCRdb shows in-frame clones only, minus some. The profile shows around 330,000 clones, 85% of them singletons. The sequenced sample consisted of PBMCs or T cells enriched from blood (not recorded which). All receptors derive from a woman in her 30s who had been exposed to COVID-19.

In its sample, this clone was seen a few times. The rearrangement joins TRBV24-1 to TRBJ2-3; D ambiguous. The CDR3 covers 13 residues. Germline V lookup: CDR1 KGHDR, CDR2 SFDVKD. The V and J ends lost 4 bases and 3 bases respectively, with 7 bases between them. CDR3 nucleotide sequence: TGTGCCACCAGTGACACCTATACAGATACGCAGTATTTT. Translated, it gives CATSDTYTDTQYF.

The J gene is TRBJ2-7, the V gene TRBV5-1, with unresolved D. In germline, CDR1 is SGHRS, CDR2 YFSETQ. The CDR3 contains 16 residues. Trimming cost V 4 bases and J 3 bases, with 20 bases left between them. CDR3 sequence: CASSPTSPVYFYEQYF. As DNA, the CDR3 is TGCGCCAGCAGCCCAACCTCACCGGTGTACTTCTACGAGCAGTACTTC.

The rearrangement uses TRBV18 and TRBJ2-7; D unclear. Germline assignment: CDR1 KGHSH and CDR2 LQKENI. This CDR3 contains 13 residues. V lost 4 bases and J lost 5, with 12 bases in between. For the CDR3, the DNA is TGTGCCAGCTCACTAACGTCCAGCGACGAGCAGTACTTC. It yields the protein CASSLTSSDEQYF.

The V gene is TRBV6-2 or TRBV6-3, the J gene TRBJ2-3; D is perhaps TRBD1 (7 bases). Between the trimmed V and J ends, which lost 2 bases and 0 bases, there was a span of 12 bases. The CDR3 has 16 amino acids. Germline V gene lookup returns CDR1 MNHEY and CDR2 SVGEGT. CDR3 sequence: CASSYRRGLSTDTQYF. The CDR3 DNA reads as TGTGCCAGCAGTTACCGGAGGGGGCTGAGCACAGATACGCAGTATTTT.

The chain uses TRBV9 and TRBJ2-1, with 12 bases aligning to TRBD2. V was clipped by 1 base and J by 5 bases; unmatched bases: 4. This CDR3 contains 16 residues. Germline CDR1 SGDLS, CDR2 YYNGEE. CDR3 protein: CASSVLAGGPHNEQFF. CDR3 bases: TGTGCCAGCAGCGTACTAGCGGGAGGGCCCCACAATGAGCAGTTCTTC.

The chain has TRBV11-3 and TRBJ1-1, with 12 positions matching TRBD1. CDR1 SGHNT and CDR2 YENEEA come from the germline V gene. There are 15 residues in the CDR3. J was trimmed by 6 bases and V by 0 bases; bases with no gene match: 2. The CDR3 spells CASSLEGQGASEAFF. In DNA, the CDR3 is TGTGCCAGCAGCTTAGAGGGACAGGGGGCATCTGAAGCTTTCTTT.

CDR3 amino acids: CASSRSGRKYEQYF. CDR3 sequence (DNA): TGTGCCAGCAGTCGTAGCGGGAGGAAATACGAGCAGTACTTC. The rearrangement links TRBV25-1 to TRBJ2-7; 10 bases map to TRBD2. V was pared by 5 bases and J by 4 bases, with 5 bases of the junction left unmatched. The CDR3 consists of 14 residues. CDR1 and CDR2 (germline): MGHDK, SYGVNS.

The chain employs TRBV4-1 and TRBJ2-5; 13 bases map to TRBD2. This CDR3 is built from 17 residues. V lost 4 bases and J lost 5; bases outside the gene matches: 10. CDR1 is MGHRA, CDR2 YSYEKL, per germline. The DNA for the CDR3 is TGCGCCAGCAGCCGAGAAGGGACTAGCGGGACGAGGGAGACCCAGTACTTC. It specifies CASSREGTSGTRETQYF.

This clone has just a few counts. The rearrangement uses TRBV11-2 and TRBJ2-7; 8 nucleotides match TRBD2. Germline loops: CDR1 SGHAT, CDR2 FQNNGV. This CDR3 region has 18 residues. After removal of 1 base from V and 6 bases from J, the junction contained 17 bases not matched to a gene. Here the CDR3 reads CASSLVKGAGGRRGEQYF. The CDR3 coding sequence is TGTGCCAGCAGCTTAGTTAAGGGTGCCGGCGGGAGGAGAGGCGAGCAGTACTTC.

The chain links TRBV20-1 to TRBJ2-3; 8 bases fit TRBD2. CDR3 size: 16 residues. Germline CDR1 reads DFQATT; CDR2 reads SNEGSKA (reference sequence). J lost 0 bases, V lost 3 bases, and 8 bases had no gene match. CDR3 in DNA: TGCAGTGCTAGTGGTGGATCTAGCGGGAGCACAGATACGCAGTATTTT. This encodes CSASGGSSGSTDTQYF.

The chain links TRBV9 to TRBJ2-1; D unclear. The V end lost 6 bases, the J end lost 0 bases, and 10 bases lay between the germline ends. CDR1 is SGDLS, CDR2 YYNGEE, per germline. The length of the CDR3 is 14 residues. The CDR3: CASTVVSSYNEQFF. In nucleotides, the CDR3 is TGTGCCAGCACAGTGGTCAGCTCCTACAATGAGCAGTTCTTC.